This T cell receptor beta chain is drawn from a study of blood T cells in healthy people across ages. Notes on the study in general: Greater diversity and more naive CD4+ cells were seen in long-lived donors than in aged donors.

This CDR3 spans 15 amino acids. Per germline, CDR1 SGHAT and CDR2 FQNNGV. Through a sample-barcoded 5' primer and a J-beta primer mix, a second PCR was run for roughly 6 to 12 cycles. TCRdb re-called the 5' RACE reads through MiXCR, storing one row per CDR3 protein. The sample holds about 1.6 million distinct CDR3 sequences, 34% seen once. On this clonotype: Its antigen is currently unknown. One end of the junction is discordant with germline, which a read error may explain.

This receptor was identified in a woman aged 25-40 years in good health. The genes are TRBV11-2 and TRBJ1-6, with no clear D. Sequences were obtained from blood. The CDR3 loop reads CASSFSPGYNPPLHF. The CDR3 DNA is TGTGCCAGCAGCTTCTCCCCAGGCTATAATCCACCCCTCCACTTT. Based on the CDR3 plus reference TRBV11-2 and TRBJ1-6, the full variable domain is EAGVAQSPRYKIIEKRQSVAFWCNPISGHATLYWYQQILGQGPKLLIQFQNNGVVDDSQLPKDRFSAERLKGVDSTLKIQPAKLEDSAVYLCASSFSPGYNPPLHFGNGTRLTVT.